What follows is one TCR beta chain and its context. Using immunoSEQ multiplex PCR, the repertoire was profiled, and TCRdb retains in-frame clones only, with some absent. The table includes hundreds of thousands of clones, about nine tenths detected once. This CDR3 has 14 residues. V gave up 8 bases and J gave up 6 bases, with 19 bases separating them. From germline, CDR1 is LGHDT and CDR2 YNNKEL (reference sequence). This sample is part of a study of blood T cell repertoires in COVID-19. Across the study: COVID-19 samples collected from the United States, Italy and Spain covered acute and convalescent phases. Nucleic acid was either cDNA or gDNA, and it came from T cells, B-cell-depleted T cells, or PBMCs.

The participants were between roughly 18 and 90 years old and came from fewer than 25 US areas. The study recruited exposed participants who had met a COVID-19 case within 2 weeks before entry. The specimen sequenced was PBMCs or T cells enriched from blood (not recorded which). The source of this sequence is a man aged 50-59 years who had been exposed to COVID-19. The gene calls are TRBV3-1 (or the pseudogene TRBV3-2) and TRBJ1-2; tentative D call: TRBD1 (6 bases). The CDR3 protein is CASRRGGAIHGYTF. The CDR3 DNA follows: TGTGCCAGCCGGCGGGGGGGCGCTATTCATGGCTACACCTTC.